The clone carrying this T cell receptor beta chain was seen a few times. Its antigen is unknown. This record comes from a study of regulatory T cells in long-lasting Graves disease. Study-level results: TCR diversity was lower in persistent than newly diagnosed Graves' disease. Gene preferences differed: TRBV28, TRBJ1-2, TRBJ2-5 in persistent cases.

Germline V CDR1 and CDR2: DFQATT, SNEGSKA (reference sequence). The CDR3 loop spans 19 amino acids. Trimming at V came to 0 bases and at J to 0 bases, leaving 11 bases not matched to a gene. Specified time point: newly diagnosed GD, antithyroid drugs for less than 3 months. From RNA extracted from PBMCs, the TCR library was made. Combining iRepertoire HTBI primers with Arm-PCR of CDR3 regions, the authors built TCR beta libraries. TCRdb used MiXCR to reprocess the multiplex PCR reads, holding one entry per CDR3 protein. The sample shows about 540,000 distinct CDR3 sequences, roughly 13% of them seen only once. These records were also assigned to another study, of T cells in Graves' hyperthyroidism and ophthalmopathy. That work adds: No ophthalmopathy progression within 18 months constituted stable Graves' hyperthyroidism.

The genes are TRBV20-1 and TRBJ2-1; TRBD2 agrees at 10 bases. This clonotype originated in a man aged 30 to 39 with Graves disease. Sequenced material: peripheral blood mononuclear cells (PBMCs), taken at new diagnosis, from a patient treated with antithyroid drugs. CDR3 amino acids: CSARDIKTSGFLSYNEQFF. In nucleotides, the CDR3 is TGCAGTGCTAGAGATATCAAGACTAGCGGGTTTCTCTCCTACAATGAGCAGTTCTTC.